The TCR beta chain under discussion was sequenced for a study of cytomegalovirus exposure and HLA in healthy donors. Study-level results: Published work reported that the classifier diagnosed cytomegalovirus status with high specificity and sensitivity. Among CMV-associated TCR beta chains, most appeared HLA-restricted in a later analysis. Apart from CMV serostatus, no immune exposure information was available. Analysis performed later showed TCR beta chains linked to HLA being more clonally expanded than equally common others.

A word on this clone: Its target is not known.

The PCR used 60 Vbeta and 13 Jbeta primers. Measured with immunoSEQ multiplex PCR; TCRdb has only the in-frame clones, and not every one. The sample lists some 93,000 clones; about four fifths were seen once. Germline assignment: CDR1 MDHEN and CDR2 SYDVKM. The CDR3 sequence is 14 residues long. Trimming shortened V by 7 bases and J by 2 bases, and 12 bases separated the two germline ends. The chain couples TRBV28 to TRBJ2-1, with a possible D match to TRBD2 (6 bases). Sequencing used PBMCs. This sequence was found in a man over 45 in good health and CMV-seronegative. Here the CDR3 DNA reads TGTGCCAGCACCCACGGAGGGCCCTACAATGAGCAGTTCTTC. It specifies CASTHGGPYNEQFF.